The 3 T cell receptor beta chains presented below share a single source sample, sequenced in a study of regulatory T cells in long-lasting Graves disease. To make TCR beta libraries, researchers used iRepertoire HTBI primers and Arm-PCR of CDR3 regions. TCRdb ran MiXCR on the multiplex PCR reads and lists one entry per CDR3 protein. The sample consists of roughly 400,000 distinct CDR3 sequences, over 20% of them appearing once. The time point is: persistent/refractory GD, antithyroid drugs over 5 years with positive TRAb. The TCR library was made from RNA extracted from PBMCs. Material: peripheral blood mononuclear cells (PBMCs), obtained when the disease was refractory, from a patient treated with antithyroid drugs. These receptors came from a female donor with Graves disease.

This clonotype was seen at least ten times. This chain links TRBV5-1 with TRBJ1-2, with D perhaps TRBD1 (5 bases). This CDR3 is built from 17 residues. V was trimmed by 0 bases and J by 3 bases, leaving 18 bases between them. Germline-derived CDR1 and CDR2 are SGHRS and YFSETQ. CDR3 sequence (DNA): TGCGCCAGCAGCTTGGTGGGGAGCAGTATGGGGGACTATGGCTACACCTTC. It yields the protein CASSLVGSSMGDYGYTF.

Concerning this clonotype itself: Relative to the germline gene, one junction end is altered; a read error may explain this. The genes are TRBV7-2 and TRBJ1-4, with 7 bases lining up with TRBD1. Germline V gene sequence: CDR1 SGHTA, CDR2 FQGNSA. CDR3 length: 13 amino acids. CDR3 sequence: CACSLDRNEKLFF. The CDR3 DNA sequence: TGTGCCTGCAGCTTGGACAGGAATGAAAAACTGTTTTTT.

This clonotype was found many times. The chain joins TRBV2 to TRBJ1-1; no definite D call. Germline V gene lookup returns CDR1 SNHLY and CDR2 FYNNEI. Deletions cut 6 bases from V and 0 bases from J, with 11 bases between. The CDR3 consists of 14 residues. The chain's CDR3 is CASRNSYMNTEAFF. The CDR3 DNA is TGTGCCAGCAGGAACAGCTACATGAACACTGAAGCTTTCTTT.